This is a list of T cell receptor beta chains from one sample in a study of molecular identifiers for immune sequencing clone quantification. TCRdb reanalysed the PCR reads using MiXCR and keeps one entry per CDR3 protein. The sample yields 400,000 to 600,000 distinct CDR3 sequences, 20% to 25% seen once. What was sequenced was naive CD8+ T cells from blood, with Jurkat cell RNA spiked in. These receptors originate from a human donor in good health. Some libraries in this study had Jurkat cell RNA spiked in. Both conserved end residues are part of each CDR3. The D gene is left open where the match is weak. Clone size is not always given. Where it is, it says once, few, many or a class for expanded clones.

TRBJ2-7,-,many,TRBV12-3/TRBV12-4,TGTGCCAGCAGCTTCCAGGGGGAGCAGTACTTC,CASSFQGEQYF
TRBJ2-7,TRBD2,-,TRBV20-1,TGCAGTGCTACCGGGACTAGCGGACCCTACGAGCAGTACTTC,CSATGTSGPYEQYF
TRBJ1-1,-,many,TRBV7-2,TGTGCCAGCAGCTTAGGTGCCAGGATGAACACTGAAGCTTTCTTT,CASSLGARMNTEAFF
TRBJ2-7,TRBD1,few,TRBV4-3,TGCGCCAGCAGCCTGGACAGGGAAGGCTACGAGCAGTACTTC,CASSLDREGYEQYF
TRBJ1-1,TRBD1,many,TRBV7-9,TGTGCCAGCAGCCCCCGGGACAGGGTGAACACTGAAGCTTTCTTT,CASSPRDRVNTEAFF
TRBJ2-3,-,many,TRBV14,TGTGCCAGCAGCCAAGGTTACCCGAGCACAGATACGCAGTATTTT,CASSQGYPSTDTQYF
TRBJ2-1,TRBD1,few,TRBV15,TGTGCCACCAGCCAGGTACAGGGGGGCAATGAGCAGTTCTTC,CATSQVQGGNEQFF
TRBJ2-3,TRBD2,-,TRBV30,TGTGCCTGGAGTGCACTAGCGGTTAGCACAGATACGCGGTATTTT,CAWSALAVSTDTRYF
TRBJ2-7,TRBD2,many,TRBV6-5,TGTGCCAGCAGTTACGGACTAGCCTACGAGCAGTACTTC,CASSYGLAYEQYF
TRBJ1-1,-,once,TRBV25-1,TGTGCCAGCAGTGAATGGCAGGGAGCGGATGAAGCTTTCTTT,CASSEWQGADEAFF
TRBJ2-7,-,many,TRBV9,TGTGCCAGCAGCGTAGGAACAGGCTCTGGGTACGAGCAGTACTTC,CASSVGTGSGYEQYF
TRBJ2-7,-,-,TRBV4-3,TGCGCCAGCAGCCAAGATCTTTCAGGGGCCGACGGCGAGCAGTACTTC,CASSQDLSGADGEQYF
TRBJ2-7,TRBD2,many,TRBV7-6,TGTGCCAGCAGCTTCTCTATAGGGGTAGCGGGGTTCGCCGAGCAGTACTTC,CASSFSIGVAGFAEQYF
TRBJ2-7,TRBD2,few,TRBV28,TGTGCCAGCAGTTTTTTAACTAGCGGGAACTACGAGCAGTACTTC,CASSFLTSGNYEQYF
TRBJ2-2,-,once,TRBV12-3/TRBV12-4,TGTGCCAGCAGCTGGGATAAGTCGGGACAAGTACTCTCCGGGGAGCTGTTTTTT,CASSWDKSGQVLSGELFF
TRBJ2-5,-,-,TRBV10-1,TGCGCCAGCAGTACGGCCGTTCAAGAGACCCAGTACTTC,CASSTAVQETQYF
TRBJ2-7,TRBD2,-,TRBV11-2,TGTGCCAGCAGCCTCCGTGGACTAGCCGCCGCTGGCGAGCAGTACTTC,CASSLRGLAAAGEQYF
TRBJ2-7,-,-,TRBV7-9,TGTGCCAGCAGGCTAGAGGGGACCTACGAGCAGTACTTT,CASRLEGTYEQYF
TRBJ2-7,-,many,TRBV9,TGTGCCAGCAGCGTTGGGGGAACCTACGAGCAGTACTTC,CASSVGGTYEQYF
TRBJ1-1,-,-,TRBV9,TGTGCCAGCAGCGTAGTGACGGGGACAGAAGCTTTCTTT,CASSVVTGTEAFF
TRBJ1-6,-,many,TRBV7-6,TGTGCCAGCAGCTTAGGGGACCGACATCCATCCCTCCACTTT,CASSLGDRHPSLHF
TRBJ1-1,-,few,TRBV28,TGTGCCAGTCGACGAATTCAGTGGTCTGAAGCTTTCTTT,CASRRIQWSEAFF
TRBJ1-1,-,few,TRBV28,TGTGCCAGCAGTTCCCGGGTCCTTGGTATGAACACTGAAGCTTTCTTT,CASSSRVLGMNTEAFF
TRBJ2-2,TRBD2,few,TRBV11-2,TGTGCCAGTCTAGCGGGGACCACCGGGGAGCTGTTTTTT,CASLAGTTGELFF
TRBJ2-7,TRBD2,-,TRBV7-6,TGTGCCAGCAGCTCGTCCGGGACTAGCGGGAGTAGCTACGAGCAGTACTTC,CASSSSGTSGSSYEQYF
TRBJ2-7,-,-,TRBV27,TGTGCCAGCAGTCTCCGACTAGGCCCCTACGAGCAGTACTTC,CASSLRLGPYEQYF
TRBJ2-1,-,-,TRBV27,TGTGTCAGCACCCAAGGCCCTCGCTACAATGAGCAGTTCTTC,CVSTQGPRYNEQFF
TRBJ1-1,-,-,TRBV28,TGCGCCAGCAGTCCTTCACAGTGGACCTCGAACACTGAAGCTTTCTTT,CASSPSQWTSNTEAFF
TRBJ2-7,-,few,TRBV6-6,TGTGCCAGCGAGGCAGCGAACGAGCAGTACTTC,CASEAANEQYF
TRBJ1-5,-,many,TRBV4-3,TGCGCCAGCAGCCAAGATCGCATTAGCAATCAGCCCCAGCATTTT,CASSQDRISNQPQHF
TRBJ1-1,-,-,TRBV19,TGTGCCAGTAGTAGACAGAACACTGAAGCTTTCTTT,CASSRQNTEAFF
TRBJ2-3,-,many,TRBV12-3/TRBV12-4,TGTGCCAGCAGTTCCTTCCGGGATACAGATACGCAGTATTTT,CASSSFRDTDTQYF
TRBJ1-2,-,-,TRBV4-2,TGTGCCAGCAGCCAAGAAACGGGTGCGGATAGCTACACCTTC,CASSQETGADSYTF
TRBJ2-7,-,few,TRBV27,TGTGCCAGCAGTATGGGGGCCTCCTACGAGCAGTACTTC,CASSMGASYEQYF
TRBJ2-3,TRBD1,once,TRBV18,TGTGCCAGCTCACCCGACAGGGATCCAGATACGCAGTATTTT,CASSPDRDPDTQYF
TRBJ1-2,-,-,TRBV23-1,TGCGCCAGCAGTCAATCAGGCCAGATTCTTGCTGGCTACACCTTC,CASSQSGQILAGYTF
TRBJ2-5,TRBD1,few,TRBV28,TGTGCCAGCAGTATTCCGAGACAGGGAACGAGGGAGACCCAGTACTTC,CASSIPRQGTRETQYF
TRBJ2-1,TRBD2,few,TRBV7-6,TGTGCCAGCAGCCTCCTGGCGGGGGGACCCTCCTACAATGAGCAGTTCTTC,CASSLLAGGPSYNEQFF
TRBJ2-7,TRBD1,-,TRBV18,TGTGCCAGCTCACCTGTGGACAGGAGGACTTTAGATCAGTACTTC,CASSPVDRRTLDQYF
TRBJ2-3,TRBD1,many,TRBV3-1,TGTGCCAGCAGCCCGACAGGGGGCCTGGGCACAGATACGCAGTATTTT,CASSPTGGLGTDTQYF
TRBJ2-2,TRBD1,many,TRBV19,TGTGCCAGTAGTATCGGTCAGGGGGCTTACGGGGAGCTGTTTTTT,CASSIGQGAYGELFF
TRBJ2-2,-,few,TRBV4-1,TGCGCCAGCAGCCAATGGGCAGAAAACACCGGGGAGCTGTTTTTT,CASSQWAENTGELFF
TRBJ2-2,-,-,TRBV9,TGTGCCAGCAGCGTAGGAGACACAGACACCGGGGAGCTGTTTTTT,CASSVGDTDTGELFF
TRBJ2-7,-,many,TRBV29-1,TGCAGCGTTCCTCTCGGGAACGAGCAGTACTTC,CSVPLGNEQYF
TRBJ2-7,TRBD1,-,TRBV12-5,TGTGCTAGTGGTTTGGCCCGGGACAGGGGGCCTTACGAGCAGTACTTC,CASGLARDRGPYEQYF
TRBJ2-5,-,-,TRBV21-1,TGTGCCAGCAGCTCCCGGGACAGGGGCCAGACCCAGTACTTC,CASSSRDRGQTQYF
TRBJ2-1,-,few,TRBV12-3/TRBV12-4,TGTGCCAGCAGGGGTACACGCGTGGGGTATGAGCAGTTCTTC,CASRGTRVGYEQFF
TRBJ1-1,-,many,TRBV6-5,TGTGCCAGCAGAAGGGACACACTGAACACTGAAGCTTTCTTT,CASRRDTLNTEAFF
TRBJ1-1,-,many,TRBV7-2,TGTGCCAGCAGCTTTTCGGGCACTGAAGCTTTCTTT,CASSFSGTEAFF
TRBJ1-5,TRBD1,-,TRBV7-8,TGTGCCAGCAGCTTAGCGGAGGGGGCATTTCAGCCCCAGCATTTT,CASSLAEGAFQPQHF
TRBJ2-1,-,-,TRBV30,TGTGCCTGGTGTGTAGTCAGGGGAAATGAGCAGTTCTTC,CAWCVVRGNEQFF
TRBJ2-3,TRBD1,many,TRBV6-2/TRBV6-3,TGTGCCAGCAGTTATGACGGACAGGGGGTGCCGGCAGATACGCAGTATTTT,CASSYDGQGVPADTQYF
TRBJ1-2,-,few,TRBV3-1,TGTGCCAGCAGCCAAGAGGGAGGGTCTCTGAAGTATGGCTACACCTTC,CASSQEGGSLKYGYTF
TRBJ2-1,-,few,TRBV15,TGTGCCACCAGCAGAGATGGGGCCCAGAATGAGCAGTTCTTC,CATSRDGAQNEQFF
TRBJ2-3,-,few,TRBV2,TGTGCCTTACCTGGCAGACGAATAACAGATACGCAGTATTTT,CALPGRRITDTQYF
TRBJ1-4,-,-,TRBV5-1,TGCGCCAGCAGACGCGAAGAAGGTTATAATGAAAAACTGTTTTTT,CASRREEGYNEKLFF
TRBJ2-3,-,many,TRBV4-3,TGCGCCAGCAGCCAAGACACGGTACGAGATACGCAGTATTTT,CASSQDTVRDTQYF
TRBJ1-2,TRBD1,many,TRBV14,TGTGCCAGCAGCAAACAGGGGGCAGATGGCTACACCTTC,CASSKQGADGYTF
TRBJ2-7,TRBD2,few,TRBV7-9,TGTGCCAGCAGCCCCACCGGGACTACCACTGACGAGCAGTACTTC,CASSPTGTTTDEQYF
TRBJ2-5,-,many,TRBV4-1,TGCGCCAGCAGCCAGACCCAACCCGGACAGCTCCAAGAGACCCAGTACTTC,CASSQTQPGQLQETQYF